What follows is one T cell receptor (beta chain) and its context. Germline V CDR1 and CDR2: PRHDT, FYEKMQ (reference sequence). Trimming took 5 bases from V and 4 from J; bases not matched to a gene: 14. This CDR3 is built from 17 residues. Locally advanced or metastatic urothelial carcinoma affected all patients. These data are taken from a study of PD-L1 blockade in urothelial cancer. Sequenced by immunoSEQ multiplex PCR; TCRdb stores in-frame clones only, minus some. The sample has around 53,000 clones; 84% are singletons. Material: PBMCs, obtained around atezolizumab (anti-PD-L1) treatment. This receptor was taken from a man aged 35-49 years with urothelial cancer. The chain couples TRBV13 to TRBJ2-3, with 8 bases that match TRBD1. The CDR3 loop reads CASSPGGAGGKSDTQYF. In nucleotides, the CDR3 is TGTGCCAGCAGCCCCGGTGGGGCAGGGGGCAAGTCAGATACGCAGTATTTT. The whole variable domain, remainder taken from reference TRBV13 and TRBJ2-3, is AAGVIQSPRHLIKEKRETATLKCYPIPRHDTVYWYQQGPGQDPQFLISFYEKMQSDKGSIPDRFSAQQFSDYHSELNMSSLELGDSALYFCASSPGGAGGKSDTQYFGPGTRLTVL.